This TCR beta chain was observed in a study of identical twins. V was shortened by 2 bases and J by 8 bases, with 13 bases between the two germline ends. This CDR3 comprises 14 residues. CDR1 is SGHRS, CDR2 YFSETQ, per germline. TCRdb analysed the 5' RACE reads with MiXCR anew, one entry per CDR3 protein. Of 520,000 or so distinct CDR3 sequences listed, about 20% were seen once; the top ten hold around 0.9%. The table lists this clonotype with a few counts. The same specimen was also included in a second study, on T cells expressing NK-cell markers. That work states: Of the CD8+ T cells in more than five donors, roughly 1.0-7.5% belonged to dominant NKG2C+ clonotypes.

The sample consisted of CD4+ T cells sorted from blood. This chain links TRBV5-1 with TRBJ1-4; D remains unclear. The TCR sequence derives from a woman aged 18-30 years in good health. The CDR3 bases are TGCGCCAGCAGCTTCGGCAGCGCGGGGGAAAAACTGTTTTTT. Residues: CASSFGSAGEKLFF.